This passage covers 4 T cell receptor beta chains from one sample sequenced in a study of OX40 agonist ivuxolimab in advanced cancers. The method was immunoSEQ multiplex PCR; TCRdb's version includes in-frame clones alone and lacks a portion of them. The table lists roughly 51,000 clones, 70% to 90% of them singletons. This sample comprised CD4+ or CD8+ T cells sorted from blood, obtained in a trial of the OX40 agonist ivuxolimab. The receptors were sampled from an adult with an advanced solid tumor such as melanoma, head and neck, liver or kidney cancer.

The V call is TRBV27, the J call TRBJ2-7, with D possibly being TRBD2 (5 bases). V was trimmed by 3 bases and J by 4 bases, leaving 10 bases between them. The germline V gene encodes CDR1 MNHEY and CDR2 SMNVEV (reference sequence). The CDR3 extends over 13 amino acids. The DNA of the CDR3 is TGTGCCAGCAGTTTCCGGTCGGGGTACGAGCAGTACTTC. It yields the protein CASSFRSGYEQYF.

As DNA, the CDR3 is TGTGCCTGGAGTGTCGGAGCGGGCCGCTATGGCTACACCTTC. Translating gives CAWSVGAGRYGYTF. The V gene is TRBV30, the J gene TRBJ1-2, with D unclear. This CDR3 has 14 amino acids. With 0 bases removed from V and 4 bases from J, the gap between germline ends came to 12 bases. Germline CDR1 GTSNPN, CDR2 SVGIG (reference sequence).

The V call is TRBV7-3, the J call TRBJ1-1, with D perhaps TRBD1 (5 bases). V lost 3 bases to trimming and J lost 5 bases, with 10 bases between them. Germline CDR1 and CDR2: SGHTA and FQGTGA. This CDR3 contains 13 residues. In nucleotides, the CDR3 is TGTGCCAGCAGCTTTGGGGGAGGGACTGAAGCTTTCTTT. This translates into CASSFGGGTEAFF.

The chain employs TRBV10-3 and TRBJ2-7, with 8 nucleotides matching TRBD2. The CDR3 length is 14 residues. Germline V lookup: CDR1 ENHRY, CDR2 SYGVKD. V dropped 6 bases and J dropped 4; count of bases not matched to a gene: 8. Here the CDR3 DNA reads TGTGCCATCAGCGCAAGCGGGAGTGCGTACGAGCAGTACTTC. This encodes CAISASGSAYEQYF.